The entry that follows covers one T cell receptor beta chain sequence. What it binds is not known. The data were taken from a study of T cell repertoires in cytomegalovirus infection. Study outcomes and limitations: Dominating the ex vivo response were TCR beta clonotypes that were CMV-specific and HLA-C-restricted.

TCRdb called the reads again in MiXCR, with one record for every CDR3 protein. The sample has roughly 630,000 distinct CDR3 sequences, roughly 24% seen once. The sample was CD8+ T cells from PBMCs. The TCR sequence derives from a human donor in good health (CMV status not recorded). Some clones in this sample may be carry-over from other donors' samples.

CDR3: CASSPRWDRVWETEAFF. The CDR3, as DNA: TGTGCCAGCAGTCCCCGGTGGGACAGGGTTTGGGAGACTGAAGCTTTCTTT. The rearrangement links TRBV6-2 or TRBV6-3 to TRBJ1-1; 9 nucleotides agree with TRBD1. Trimming at V came to 5 bases and at J to 5 bases, leaving 15 bases not matched to a gene. The length of the CDR3 is 17 residues. Looked up from germline, CDR1 is MNHEY and CDR2 is SVGEGT.